The clone carrying this TCR beta chain was seen a few times. The data originate from a study of blood T cell repertoires in COVID-19. Study information: The United States, Italy and Spain were the sources of the acute and convalescent COVID-19 samples.

Germline V CDR1 and CDR2: SNHLY, FYNNEI. The CDR3 is made up of 18 amino acids. V dropped 3 bases and J dropped 2; count of bases not matched to a gene: 15. In the original processing: Reference gene primer amplification in the assay estimated nucleated cell counts. Profiled with immunoSEQ multiplex PCR; TCRdb holds only in-frame clones, not every one. That table gives V, J and clone size, and the DNA gave D and trimming. The top ten clones hold 4% of a sample with about 250,000 clones, roughly 80% of them seen once. Sequenced material: peripheral blood. The chain uses TRBV2 and TRBJ2-7; 8 nucleotides agree with TRBD1. This clonotype was sampled from a woman in her thirties or forties with active or convalescent COVID-19. The CDR3 DNA sequence: TGTGCCAGCAGTGAGGGGACAGGCTTGCTGAAGGGTCCCTACGAGCAGTACTTC. It encodes CASSEGTGLLKGPYEQYF.